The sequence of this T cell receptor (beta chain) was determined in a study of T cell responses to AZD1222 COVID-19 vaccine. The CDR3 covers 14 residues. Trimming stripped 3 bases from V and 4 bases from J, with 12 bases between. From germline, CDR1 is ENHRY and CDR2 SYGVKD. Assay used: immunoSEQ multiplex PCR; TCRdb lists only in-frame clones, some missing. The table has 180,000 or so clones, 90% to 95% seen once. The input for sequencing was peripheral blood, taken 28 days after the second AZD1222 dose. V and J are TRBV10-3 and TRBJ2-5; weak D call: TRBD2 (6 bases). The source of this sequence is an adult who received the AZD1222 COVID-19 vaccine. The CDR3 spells CAISDLTRRETQYF. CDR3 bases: TGTGCCATCAGTGACTTGACTAGACGAGAGACCCAGTACTTC.